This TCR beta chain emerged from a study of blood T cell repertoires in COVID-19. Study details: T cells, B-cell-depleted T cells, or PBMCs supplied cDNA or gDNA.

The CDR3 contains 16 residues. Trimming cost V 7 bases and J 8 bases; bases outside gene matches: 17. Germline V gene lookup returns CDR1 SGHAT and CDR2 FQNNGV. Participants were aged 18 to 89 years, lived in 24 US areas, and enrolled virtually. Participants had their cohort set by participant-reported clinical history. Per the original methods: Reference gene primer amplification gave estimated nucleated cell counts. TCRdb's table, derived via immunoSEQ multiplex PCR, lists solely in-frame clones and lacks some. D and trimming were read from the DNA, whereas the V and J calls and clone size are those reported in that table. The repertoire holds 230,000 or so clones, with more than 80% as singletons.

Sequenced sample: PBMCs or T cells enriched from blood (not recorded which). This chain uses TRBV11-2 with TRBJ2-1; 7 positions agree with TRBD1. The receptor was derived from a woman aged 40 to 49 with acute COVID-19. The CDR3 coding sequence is TGTGCCAGCACCAAACTCCCCAGAAGGGGGCTGGATGAGCAGTTCTTC. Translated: CASTKLPRRGLDEQFF.